This T cell receptor (beta chain) was recovered during a study of blood T cell repertoires in COVID-19. The ends were cut back, 0 bases at V and 0 bases at J, with 8 bases in the middle. Germline V gene lookup returns CDR1 MNHNS and CDR2 SASEGT. CDR3 length: 15 residues. The cohort comprised adults aged roughly 18 to 95 years residing in about two dozen US areas. Assignment of participants to cohorts was predicated upon participant-reported clinical history. Resolution of symptoms, clearance, or two negative PCRs was present in recovered Cohort 3 donors. The data were produced by immunoSEQ multiplex PCR, yet TCRdb's version contains in-frame clones alone and is incomplete. This sample has 500,000 or so clones, with about 85% found just once. The sample holds one count of this clone.

The J gene is TRBJ1-2, the V gene TRBV6-1; D is undetermined. This sequence was found in a woman aged 18-30 years who had recovered from COVID-19. The sequenced sample consisted of PBMCs or T cells enriched from blood (not recorded which). The CDR3 nucleotides read TGTGCCAGCAGTGAAGCCAGGATACCTAACTATGGCTACACCTTC. This gives the protein CASSEARIPNYGYTF.